These 7 T cell receptor beta chains share one sample of origin, sequenced in a study of T cells in Graves' hyperthyroidism and ophthalmopathy. Amplification yielded TCR beta CDR3 regions, with RNA transcripts as the source. The HTBI set primed first-round TCR CDR3 RT-PCR. TCRdb itself ran the multiplex PCR reads through MiXCR, one entry per CDR3 protein. The sample has under 300,000 distinct CDR3 sequences, around 15% seen once; the top ten hold 7.9%. Specimen: blood. These receptors were taken from a woman between 35 and 50 years old with Graves' hyperthyroidism.

This clonotype was observed a few times. The J gene is TRBJ1-4, the V gene TRBV30, with D unresolved. V dropped 2 bases and J dropped 0 bases, with 7 bases sitting between them. CDR3 length equals 14 residues. Germline V gene data show CDR1 as GTSNPN and CDR2 as SVGIG (reference sequence). CDR3 loop: CAWSSRATNEKLFF. CDR3 in DNA: TGTGCCTGGAGTAGTAGGGCAACTAATGAAAAACTGTTTTTT.

In this sample, this clonotype turned up many times. The chain recombines TRBV24-1 with TRBJ2-4, with a weak D call TRBD2 (6 bases). Germline values: CDR1 KGHDR, CDR2 SFDVKD. Trimming shortened V by 4 bases and J by 7 bases, and 10 bases separated the two germline ends. CDR3 size: 13 residues. The CDR3: CATSDAGLNIQYF. The CDR3 region has the DNA TGTGCCACCAGTGACGCGGGGTTGAACATTCAGTACTTC.

This clonotype has only a few counts. The V gene is TRBV19, the J gene TRBJ2-3; D gene ambiguous. Germline V CDR1 and CDR2: LNHDA, SQIVND (reference sequence). V was clipped by 0 bases and J by 0 bases, with 7 bases between them. The CDR3 runs 15 residues. CDR3 in DNA: TGTGCCAGTAGTATAGAGCCAGGAAGCACAGATACGCAGTATTTT. Protein product: CASSIEPGSTDTQYF.

There are many counts of this clonotype. The chain carries TRBV27 and TRBJ1-2; D unresolved. CDR3 length: 14 amino acids. V lost 6 bases, J lost 1 base, and 12 bases lay in between. In germline, CDR1 is MNHEY, CDR2 SMNVEV (reference sequence). CDR3 protein: CASSERSHNYGYTF. CDR3 DNA sequence: TGTGCCAGCAGCGAGAGGTCCCATAACTATGGCTACACCTTC.

This clonotype was observed at least ten times. This chain connects TRBV12-3 or TRBV12-4 to TRBJ2-1; tentatively, D is TRBD2 (5 bases). The CDR3 extends over 15 amino acids. V was cut by 5 bases and J by 0 bases, with 11 bases left in between. The CDR3 DNA reads as TGTGCCAGCAGTCGGACTTCCCGCTCCTACAATGAGCAGTTCTTC. It codes for CASSRTSRSYNEQFF.

A few counts support this clonotype. The chain carries TRBV7-9 and TRBJ1-2; possible D gene TRBD1, 5 bases. This CDR3 is built from 16 residues. Germline lookup yields CDR1 SEHNR and CDR2 FQNEAQ (reference sequence). The germline V and J ends were trimmed by 2 bases and 4 bases, with 17 bases remaining between them. DNA of the CDR3: TGTGCCAGCAGCTTACCGACGTCAGGGTCTTCCTATGGCTACACCTTC. Its translation: CASSLPTSGSSYGYTF. Looking up the rest from reference TRBV7-9 and TRBJ1-2 gives the full variable domain: DTGVSQNPRHKITKRGQNVTFRCDPISEHNRLYWYRQTLGQGPEFLTYFQNEAQLEKSRLLSDRFSAERPKGSFSTLEIQRTEQGDSAMYLCASSLPTSGSSYGYTFGSGTRLTVV.

In its sample, this clonotype was seen many times. The chain combines TRBV3-1 with TRBJ2-7; 8 nucleotides align to TRBD2. CDR1 and CDR2 from the germline V gene are LGHDT and YNNKEL (reference sequence). This CDR3 comprises 14 residues. J gave up 6 bases and V 2 bases, and 6 bases lay outside the gene matches. The CDR3 here is CASSQPSGRLEQYF. The DNA for the CDR3 is TGTGCCAGCAGCCAACCCAGCGGGAGACTCGAGCAGTACTTC.